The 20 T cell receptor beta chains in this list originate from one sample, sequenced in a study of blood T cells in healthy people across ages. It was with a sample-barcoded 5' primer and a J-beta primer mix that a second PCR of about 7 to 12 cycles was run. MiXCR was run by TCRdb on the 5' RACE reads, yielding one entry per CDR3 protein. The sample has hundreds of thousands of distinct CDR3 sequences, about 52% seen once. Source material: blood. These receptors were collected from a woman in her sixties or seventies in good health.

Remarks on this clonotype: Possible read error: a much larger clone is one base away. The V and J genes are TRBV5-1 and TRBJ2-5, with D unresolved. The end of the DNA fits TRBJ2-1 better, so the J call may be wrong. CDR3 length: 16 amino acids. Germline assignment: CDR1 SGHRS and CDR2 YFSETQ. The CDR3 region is CASSLGNSWEQETQFF. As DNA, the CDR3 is TGCGCCAGCAGCTTGGGGAACAGCTGGGAACAAGAGACCCAGTTCTTC.

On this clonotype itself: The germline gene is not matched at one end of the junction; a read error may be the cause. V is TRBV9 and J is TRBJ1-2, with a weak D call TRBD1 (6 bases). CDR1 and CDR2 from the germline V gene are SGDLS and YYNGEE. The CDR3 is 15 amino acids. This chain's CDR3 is CASSVARDKHYDYTF. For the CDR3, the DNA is TGTGCCAGCAGCGTCGCCCGGGACAAACACTATGACTACACCTTC.

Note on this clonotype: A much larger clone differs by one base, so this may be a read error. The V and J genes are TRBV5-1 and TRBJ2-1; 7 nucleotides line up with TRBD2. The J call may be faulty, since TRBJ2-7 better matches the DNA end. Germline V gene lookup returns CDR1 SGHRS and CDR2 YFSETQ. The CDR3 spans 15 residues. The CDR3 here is CASSFREGPYNEQYF. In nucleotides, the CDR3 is TGCGCCAGCAGCTTCAGGGAGGGCCCCTACAATGAGCAGTACTTC.

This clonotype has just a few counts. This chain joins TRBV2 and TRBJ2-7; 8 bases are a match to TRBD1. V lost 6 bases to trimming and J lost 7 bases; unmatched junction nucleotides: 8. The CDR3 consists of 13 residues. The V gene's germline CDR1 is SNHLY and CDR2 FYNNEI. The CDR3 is CASSQQQGDEQYF. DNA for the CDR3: TGTGCCAGCAGCCAACAACAGGGGGATGAGCAGTACTTC.

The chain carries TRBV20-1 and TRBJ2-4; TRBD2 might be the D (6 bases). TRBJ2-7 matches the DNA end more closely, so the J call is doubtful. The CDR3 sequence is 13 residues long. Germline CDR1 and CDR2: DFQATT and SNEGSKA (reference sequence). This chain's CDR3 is CSAIGRGNYEQYF. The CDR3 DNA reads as TGCAGTGCTATCGGGCGGGGCAACTACGAGCAGTACTTC.

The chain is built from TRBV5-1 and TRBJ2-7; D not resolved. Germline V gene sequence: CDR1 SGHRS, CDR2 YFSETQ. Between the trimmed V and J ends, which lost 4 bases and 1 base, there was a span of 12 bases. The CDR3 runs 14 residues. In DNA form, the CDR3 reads TGCGCCAGCAGCCCCGCATCACAGTCCTACGAGCAGTACTTC. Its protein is CASSPASQSYEQYF.

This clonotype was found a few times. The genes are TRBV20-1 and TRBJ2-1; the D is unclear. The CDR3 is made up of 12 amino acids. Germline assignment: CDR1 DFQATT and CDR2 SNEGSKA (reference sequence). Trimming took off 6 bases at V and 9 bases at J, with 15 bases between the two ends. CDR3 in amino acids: CSAATKTGEQFF. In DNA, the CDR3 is TGCAGTGCCGCAACCAAGACGGGTGAGCAGTTCTTC.

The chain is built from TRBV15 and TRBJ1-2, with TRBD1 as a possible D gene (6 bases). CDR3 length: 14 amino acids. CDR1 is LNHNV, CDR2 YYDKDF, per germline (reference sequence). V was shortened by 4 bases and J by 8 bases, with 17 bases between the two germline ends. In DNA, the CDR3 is TGTGCCACCAGCACCGGACAGTCCCTCCGCGGCTACACCTTC. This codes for CATSTGQSLRGYTF.

CDR3 region: CASSLLNPGTQYF. The CDR3 DNA reads TGTGCCAGCAGTTTATTGAACCCGGGTACGCAGTATTTT. V gene TRBV12-3 or TRBV12-4 combines with J gene TRBJ2-3; D gene ambiguous. Trimming cost V 2 bases and J 8 bases, with 11 bases left between them. CDR3 length equals 13 residues.

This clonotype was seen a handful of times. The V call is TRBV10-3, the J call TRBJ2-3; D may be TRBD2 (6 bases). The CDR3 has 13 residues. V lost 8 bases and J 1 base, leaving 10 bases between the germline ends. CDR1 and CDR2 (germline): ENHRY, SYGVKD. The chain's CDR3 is CAIGPSGTDTQYF. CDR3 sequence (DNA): TGTGCCATCGGCCCTAGCGGCACAGATACGCAGTATTTT.

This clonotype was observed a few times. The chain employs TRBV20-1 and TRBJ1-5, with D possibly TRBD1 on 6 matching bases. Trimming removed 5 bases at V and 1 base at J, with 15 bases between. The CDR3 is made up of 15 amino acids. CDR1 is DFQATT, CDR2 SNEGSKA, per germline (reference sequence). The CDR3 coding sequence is TGCAGTGCTCGCAACACAGGGTCCAGCAATCAGCCCCAGCATTTT. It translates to CSARNTGSSNQPQHF.

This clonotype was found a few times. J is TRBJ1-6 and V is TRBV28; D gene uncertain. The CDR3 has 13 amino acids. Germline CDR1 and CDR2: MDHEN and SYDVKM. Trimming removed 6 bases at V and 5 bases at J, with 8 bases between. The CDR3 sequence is CASRDPDNSPLHF. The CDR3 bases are TGTGCCAGCAGGGACCCAGATAATTCACCCCTCCACTTT. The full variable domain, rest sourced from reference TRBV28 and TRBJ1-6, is DVKVTQSSRYLVKRTGEKVFLECVQDMDHENMFWYRQDPGLGLRLIYFSYDVKMKEKGDIPEGYSVSREKKERFSLILESASTNQTSMYLCASRDPDNSPLHFGNGTRLTVT.

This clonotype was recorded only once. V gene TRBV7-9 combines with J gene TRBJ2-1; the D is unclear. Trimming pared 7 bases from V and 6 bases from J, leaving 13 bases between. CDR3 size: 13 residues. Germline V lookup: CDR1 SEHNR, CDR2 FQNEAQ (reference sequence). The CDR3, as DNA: TGTGCCAGCAACCTCACTGGTACCAATGAGCAGTTCTTC. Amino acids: CASNLTGTNEQFF.

CDR3 coding DNA: TGCGCCAGCAGCCCCTTAGCGGGAGTCCCCTACGAGCAGTACTTC. Its translation is CASSPLAGVPYEQYF. J is TRBJ2-7 and V is TRBV5-1; 9 nucleotides agree with TRBD2. Germline trimming cut 4 bases from V and 2 bases from J; bases unmatched to any gene: 7. Germline V gives CDR1 SGHRS, CDR2 YFSETQ. There are 15 residues in the CDR3. The whole variable domain, remainder taken from reference TRBV5-1 and TRBJ2-7, is KAGVTQTPRYLIKTRGQQVTLSCSPISGHRSVSWYQQTPGQGLQFLFEYFSETQRNKGNFPGRFSGRQFSNSRSEMNVSTLELGDSALYLCASSPLAGVPYEQYFGPGTRLTVT.

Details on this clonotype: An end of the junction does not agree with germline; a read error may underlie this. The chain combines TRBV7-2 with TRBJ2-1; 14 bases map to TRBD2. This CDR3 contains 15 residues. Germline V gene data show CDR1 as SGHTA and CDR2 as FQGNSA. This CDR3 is CASSLWTSGGNERFF. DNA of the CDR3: TGTGCCAGCAGCCTATGGACTAGCGGGGGGAATGAGCGGTTCTTC.

The CDR3 region is CASSYSQGGTEAFF. CDR3 nucleotides: TGTGCCAGCAGTTACTCTCAGGGAGGCACTGAAGCTTTCTTT. The chain joins TRBV6-6 to TRBJ1-1, with D possibly TRBD1 on 5 matching bases. The CDR3 is 14 amino acids. Germline V gene sequence: CDR1 MNHNY, CDR2 SVGAGI (reference sequence). The V and J ends lost 0 bases and 4 bases respectively, with 9 bases between them.

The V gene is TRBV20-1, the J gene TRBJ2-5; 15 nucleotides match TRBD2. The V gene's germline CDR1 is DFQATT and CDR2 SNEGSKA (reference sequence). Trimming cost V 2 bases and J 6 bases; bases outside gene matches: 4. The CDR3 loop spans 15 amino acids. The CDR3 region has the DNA TGCAGTGCTAGACCCGGGACTAGCGGGAGGAAGACCCAGTACTTC. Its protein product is CSARPGTSGRKTQYF.

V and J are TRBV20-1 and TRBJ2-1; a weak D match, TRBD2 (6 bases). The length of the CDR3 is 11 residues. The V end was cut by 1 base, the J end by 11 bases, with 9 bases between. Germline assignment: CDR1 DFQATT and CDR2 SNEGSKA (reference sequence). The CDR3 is CSARGSGKQFF. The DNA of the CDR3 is TGCAGTGCTAGAGGTAGCGGAAAGCAGTTCTTC.

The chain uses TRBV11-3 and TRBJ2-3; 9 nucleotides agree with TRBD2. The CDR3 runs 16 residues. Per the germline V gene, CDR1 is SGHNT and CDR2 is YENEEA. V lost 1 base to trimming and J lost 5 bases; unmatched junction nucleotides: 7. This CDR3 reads CASSLGIGGRGDTQYF. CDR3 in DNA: TGTGCCAGCAGCTTAGGTATCGGCGGGAGGGGAGATACGCAGTATTTT.

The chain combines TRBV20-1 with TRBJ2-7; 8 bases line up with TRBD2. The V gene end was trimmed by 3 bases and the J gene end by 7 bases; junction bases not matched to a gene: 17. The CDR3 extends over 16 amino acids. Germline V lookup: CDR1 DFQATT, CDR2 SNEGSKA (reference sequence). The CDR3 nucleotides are TGCAGTGCTAGCCCACTCCCGGGACTAGGAAGCAATGAGCAGTACTTC. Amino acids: CSASPLPGLGSNEQYF.